This T cell receptor beta chain was observed in a study of beta chain features in type 1 diabetes. This clone appeared a few times. The CDR3 extends over 13 amino acids. The V and J ends lost 0 bases and 8 bases respectively, with 11 bases between them. Per the germline V gene, CDR1 is SGHRS and CDR2 is YFSETQ. Expressed TCRB transcripts were sequenced, since all the RNA that had been isolated was reverse transcribed. Sequencing was performed with immunoSEQ multiplex PCR; in TCRdb, only in-frame clones are kept and a portion is missing. The sample has about 620,000 clones, around 16% seen once. The TCR comes from a man between 18 and 29 years old in good health. The gene calls are TRBV5-1 and TRBJ1-2; D uncertain. Sequencing was carried out using naive CD4+ T cells from blood. DNA of the CDR3: TGCGCCAGCAGCTTGGCGGACGTAGAGGGCTACACCTTC. It codes for CASSLADVEGYTF.